Included here is one TCR beta chain sequence, with context. Germline CDR1 MDHEN, CDR2 SYDVKM. V gave up 5 bases and J gave up 7 bases, with 14 bases separating them. This CDR3 has 13 residues. The sample originates from a study of blood T cell repertoires in COVID-19. About the research overall: Spain, Italy and the United States supplied samples that represented acute and convalescent COVID-19.

Per the original data handling: From reference gene primer amplification, estimates of nucleated cell counts were derived. TCRdb keeps only in-frame clones here, not all; method: immunoSEQ multiplex PCR. The V and J calls and clone size come from that table; D and trimming were worked out from the DNA. In the table there are approximately 44,000 clones, under 85% of which are singletons. This receptor was identified in a woman over 75 with acute or convalescent COVID-19. V and J are TRBV28 and TRBJ1-2; D is unclear. The sample taken for sequencing was peripheral blood. This CDR3 reads CASSGRLGGGYTF. CDR3 sequence (DNA): TGTGCCAGCAGTGGGCGGTTGGGAGGTGGCTACACCTTC.